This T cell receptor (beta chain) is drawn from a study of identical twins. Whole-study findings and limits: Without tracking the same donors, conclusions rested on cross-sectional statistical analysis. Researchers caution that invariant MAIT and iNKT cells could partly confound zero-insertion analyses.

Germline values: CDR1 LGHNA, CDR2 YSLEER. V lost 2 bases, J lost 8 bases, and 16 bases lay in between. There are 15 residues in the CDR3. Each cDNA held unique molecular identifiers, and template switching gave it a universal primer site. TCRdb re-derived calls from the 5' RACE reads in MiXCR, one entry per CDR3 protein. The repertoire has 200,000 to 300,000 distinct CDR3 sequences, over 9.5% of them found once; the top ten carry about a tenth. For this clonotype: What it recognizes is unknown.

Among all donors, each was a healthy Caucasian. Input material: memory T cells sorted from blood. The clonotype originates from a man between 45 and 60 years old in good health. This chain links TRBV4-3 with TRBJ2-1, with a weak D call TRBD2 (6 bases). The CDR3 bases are TGCGCCAGCAGCCAAAGTCTCCAGGGAGGCGATGAGCAGTTCTTC. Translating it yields CASSQSLQGGDEQFF.